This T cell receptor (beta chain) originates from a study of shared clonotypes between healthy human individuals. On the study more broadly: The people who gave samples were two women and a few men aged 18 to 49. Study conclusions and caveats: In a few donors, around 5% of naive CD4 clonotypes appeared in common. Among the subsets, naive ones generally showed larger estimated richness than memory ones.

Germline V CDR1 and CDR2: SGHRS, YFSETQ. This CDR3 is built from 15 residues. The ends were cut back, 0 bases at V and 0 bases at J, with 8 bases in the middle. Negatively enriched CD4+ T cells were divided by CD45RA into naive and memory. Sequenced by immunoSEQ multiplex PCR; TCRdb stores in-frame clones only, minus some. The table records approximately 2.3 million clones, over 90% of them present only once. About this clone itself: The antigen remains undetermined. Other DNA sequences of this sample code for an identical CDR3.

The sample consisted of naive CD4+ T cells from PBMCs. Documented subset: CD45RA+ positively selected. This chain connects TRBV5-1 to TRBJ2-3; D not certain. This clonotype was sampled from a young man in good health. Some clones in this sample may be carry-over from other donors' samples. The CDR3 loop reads CASSLALGSTDTQYF. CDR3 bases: TGCGCCAGCAGCTTGGCTTTAGGAAGCACAGATACGCAGTATTTT.